The 25 T cell receptor beta chains presented below share a single source sample, sequenced in a study of blood T cells in healthy people across ages. The authors ran a second PCR of roughly 6 to 11 cycles using a sample-barcoded 5' primer and a J-beta primer mix. TCRdb re-derived calls from the 5' RACE reads in MiXCR, one entry per CDR3 protein. Seen here are 1.5 million to 2 million distinct CDR3 sequences, approximately 28% observed once, and the top ten hold 7% to 9%. Sequencing was carried out using blood. Source of these receptors: a woman under 40 in good health.

The V and J genes are TRBV19 and TRBJ2-1; 8 bases line up with TRBD2. From germline, CDR1 is LNHDA and CDR2 SQIVND (reference sequence). This CDR3 comprises 15 residues. The V and J ends lost 10 bases and 0 bases, in that order; junction bases with no gene match: 8. Here the CDR3 reads CATEKSGSSYNEQFF. The CDR3 bases are TGTGCCACCGAGAAAAGCGGGAGCTCCTACAATGAGCAGTTCTTC.

For this clonotype: With a much larger clone just one base away, this may be a read error. The V gene is TRBV6-1, the J gene TRBJ1-5; D is undetermined. CDR1 is MNHNS and CDR2 is SASEGT in the germline V gene. The CDR3 runs to 16 residues. The V end was cut by 6 bases, the J end by 9 bases, with 24 bases between. CDR3 protein: CASRREEARQTVPQHF. CDR3 coding DNA: TGTGCCAGCAGGAGGGAGGAGGCGCGGCAGACGGTGCCCCAGCATTTT.

The chain combines TRBV6-1 with TRBJ1-5, with D unresolved. Germline values: CDR1 MNHNS, CDR2 SASEGT. The CDR3 contains 14 residues. V lost 2 bases and J 3 bases, leaving 8 bases between the germline ends. The CDR3 bases are TGTGCCAGCAGTGAAAGCCGCAACAATCAGCCCCAGCATTTT. This codes for CASSESRNNQPQHF.

There are a few counts of this clonotype. This chain links TRBV9 with TRBJ2-2, with D possibly being TRBD2 (6 bases). The germline V gene has CDR1 SGDLS and CDR2 YYNGEE. Trimming pared 0 bases from V and 3 bases from J, leaving 9 bases between. CDR3 size: 15 residues. This CDR3 reads CASSVALAHTGELFF. The CDR3, as DNA: TGTGCCAGCAGCGTAGCGCTAGCGCACACCGGGGAGCTGTTTTTT. The entire variable domain, with the rest obtained from reference TRBV9 and TRBJ2-2, is as follows: DSGVTQTPKHLITATGQRVTLRCSPRSGDLSVYWYQQSLDQGLQFLIQYYNGEERAKGNILERFSAQQFPDLHSELNLSSLELGDSALYFCASSVALAHTGELFFGEGSRLTVL.

The rearrangement joins TRBV7-8 to TRBJ2-3, with TRBD2 identical over 8 bases. V trimming: 1 base; J trimming: 6 bases; junction bases outside the gene matches: 6. This CDR3 comprises 15 residues. Germline CDR1 SGHVS, CDR2 FQNEAQ. The CDR3 sequence: CASSLEGTRGDTQYF. The CDR3 coding sequence is TGTGCCAGCAGCTTAGAAGGGACTAGGGGGGATACGCAGTATTTT. The whole variable domain, remainder taken from reference TRBV7-8 and TRBJ2-3, is GAGVSQSPRYKVAKRGQDVALRCDPISGHVSLFWYQQALGQGPEFLTYFQNEAQLDKSGLPSDRFFAERPEGSVSTLKIQRTQQEDSAVYLCASSLEGTRGDTQYFGPGTRLTVL.

This clonotype was counted at least ten times. The J gene is TRBJ2-1, the V gene TRBV29-1; TRBD2 is a possible D gene (6 bases). There are 14 residues in the CDR3. Germline assignment: CDR1 SQVTM and CDR2 ANQGSEA. Trimming removed 4 bases at V and 6 bases at J, with 16 bases between. CDR3 amino acids: CSVVRDSSGNEQFF. DNA for the CDR3: TGCAGCGTTGTGCGGGATAGCTCGGGCAATGAGCAGTTCTTC.

This clonotype was found many times. V gene TRBV7-9 combines with J gene TRBJ1-2; no reliable D call. Germline V CDR1 and CDR2: SEHNR, FQNEAQ (reference sequence). This CDR3 spans 14 amino acids. V shed 4 bases and J shed 5 bases, with 14 bases lying between them. The CDR3 DNA reads as TGTGCCAGCAGCTCCGGGCTTGACCGGTATGGCTACACCTTC. Translating it yields CASSSGLDRYGYTF.

Only a few counts were recorded for this clonotype. This chain's CDR3 is CASSQVLATEAFF. Written as DNA, the CDR3 is TGTGCCAGCAGCCAAGTCTTAGCCACAGAAGCTTTCTTT. The chain combines TRBV3-1 with TRBJ1-1; D unclear. CDR3 length: 13 residues. Looked up from germline, CDR1 is LGHDT and CDR2 is YNNKEL (reference sequence). Trimming took off 1 base at V and 8 bases at J, with 11 bases between the two ends.

The V call is TRBV24-1, the J call TRBJ2-7; no firm D call. The germline V gene has CDR1 KGHDR and CDR2 SFDVKD. V was cut by 3 bases and J by 7 bases, with 15 bases left in between. CDR3 length: 14 amino acids. The CDR3 sequence: CATSDPQRKGEQYF. The CDR3 DNA sequence: TGTGCCACCAGTGATCCCCAGAGGAAAGGGGAGCAGTACTTC.

The sample holds many counts of this clonotype. This sequence joins TRBV29-1 and TRBJ2-7, with 9 bases matching TRBD1. CDR1 and CDR2 (germline): SQVTM, ANQGSEA. This CDR3 comprises 14 residues. With V trimmed by 1 base and J by 6 bases, 7 bases remained unmatched. The DNA for the CDR3 is TGCAGCGTTGAAGTCCCGGGACAGGGCTCCGAGCAGTACTTC. Its translation: CSVEVPGQGSEQYF.

The rearrangement uses TRBV5-1 and TRBJ1-2, with 7 bases fitting TRBD1. The CDR3 consists of 15 residues. Germline CDR1 is SGHRS and CDR2 is YFSETQ. The J segment lost 3 bases and the V segment lost 4 bases, leaving 9 bases of the junction unmatched. Written as DNA, the CDR3 is TGCGCCAGCAGCCCGGTCTACAGGGGTGACTATGGCTACACCTTC. Protein: CASSPVYRGDYGYTF.

This clonotype was picked up one time. The chain carries TRBV11-2 and TRBJ2-2; no clear D gene. With 7 bases removed from V and 1 base from J, the gap between germline ends came to 16 bases. Germline V gene sequence: CDR1 SGHAT, CDR2 FQNNGV. The CDR3 spans 16 residues. Here the CDR3 reads CASTVGQLLNTGELFF. The CDR3 DNA reads TGTGCCAGCACCGTTGGGCAGCTATTGAACACCGGGGAGCTGTTTTTT. Complete variable domain (other parts from reference TRBV11-2 and TRBJ2-2): EAGVAQSPRYKIIEKRQSVAFWCNPISGHATLYWYQQILGQGPKLLIQFQNNGVVDDSQLPKDRFSAERLKGVDSTLKIQPAKLEDSAVYLCASTVGQLLNTGELFFGEGSRLTVL.

Only a few counts were recorded for this clonotype. The chain links TRBV7-6 to TRBJ1-2; weak D call: TRBD1 (6 bases). This CDR3 has 17 amino acids. Trimming removed 2 bases at V and 6 bases at J, with 22 bases between. CDR1 SGHVS and CDR2 FNYEAQ come from the germline V gene. CDR3 DNA: TGTGCCAGCAGCTTAAACCCGACTCTCAACCAGGGGCATGGCTACACCTTC. This gives the protein CASSLNPTLNQGHGYTF. The full variable domain, its missing parts supplied by reference TRBV7-6 and TRBJ1-2, is GAGVSQSPRYKVTKRGQDVALRCDPISGHVSLYWYRQALGQGPEFLTYFNYEAQQDKSGLPNDRFSAERPEGSISTLTIQRTEQRDSAMYRCASSLNPTLNQGHGYTFGSGTRLTVV.

This clonotype was counted between two and nine times. The genes are TRBV6-5 and TRBJ2-6, with D perhaps TRBD1 or TRBD2 (6 bases each). V shed 0 bases and J shed 0 bases, with 9 bases lying between them. Germline-derived CDR1 and CDR2 are MNHEY and SVGAGI. This CDR3 is 17 amino acids long. DNA of the CDR3: TGTGCCAGCAGTTACTCCGGAGGGGGCTCTGGGGCCAACGTCCTGACTTTC. Its translation: CASSYSGGGSGANVLTF.

This clonotype occurred a few times. V gene TRBV6-2 or TRBV6-3 combines with J gene TRBJ2-3; the match to TRBD2 covers 11 bases. Trimming took 0 bases from V and 7 from J; bases not matched to a gene: 6. CDR1 is MNHEY and CDR2 is SVGEGT in the germline V gene. CDR3 length: 16 amino acids. The CDR3 nucleotides read TGTGCCAGCAGTTACTCTCTAGCGGGGGGCCCCAATACGCAGTATTTT. Residues: CASSYSLAGGPNTQYF.

The chain employs TRBV18 and TRBJ2-1; D not certain. Trimming pared 1 base from V and 0 bases from J, leaving 10 bases between. The V gene's germline CDR1 is KGHSH and CDR2 LQKENI. This CDR3 is 16 amino acids long. The CDR3 DNA is TGTGCCAGCTCACCACGAGGTCACAGCTCCTACAATGAGCAGTTCTTC. It codes for CASSPRGHSSYNEQFF.

The V gene is TRBV18, the J gene TRBJ2-3; 8 bases fit TRBD1. V was pared by 6 bases and J by 4 bases, with 3 bases of the junction left unmatched. Germline V gives CDR1 KGHSH, CDR2 LQKENI. This CDR3 is built from 13 residues. The DNA for the CDR3 is TGTGCCAGCTCGGGGGGACAGGCAGATACGCAGTATTTT. Translated, it gives CASSGGQADTQYF.

This chain links TRBV2 with TRBJ2-7; 8 nucleotides match TRBD1. The CDR3 has 13 amino acids. The V and J ends lost 10 bases and 5 bases, in that order; junction bases with no gene match: 10. The V gene's germline CDR1 is SNHLY and CDR2 FYNNEI. This CDR3 is CATRGQVPDEQYF. The CDR3 region has the DNA TGTGCCACACGGGGACAGGTCCCCGACGAGCAGTACTTC.

This clonotype has only a few counts. CDR3 sequence: CSATKNTEAFF. The DNA for the CDR3 is TGCAGTGCCACCAAAAACACTGAAGCTTTCTTT. The chain links TRBV20-1 to TRBJ1-1; D remains ambiguous. V lost 6 bases to trimming and J lost 2 bases, with 7 bases between them. Germline V gene sequence: CDR1 DFQATT, CDR2 SNEGSKA (reference sequence). CDR3 length equals 11 residues.

This clonotype came up a few times. This chain uses TRBV11-2 with TRBJ2-5, with D possibly matching TRBD2 (6 bases). The V end was cut by 7 bases, the J end by 1 base, with 10 bases between. The CDR3 is 13 amino acids. Germline V gives CDR1 SGHAT, CDR2 FQNNGV. CDR3 protein: CASTRDFQETQYF. In nucleotides, the CDR3 is TGTGCCAGCACCCGGGACTTCCAAGAGACCCAGTACTTC.

V gene TRBV4-3 combines with J gene TRBJ2-1; 7 bases match TRBD2. The CDR3 is 17 amino acids. Trimming took 3 bases from V and 2 from J; bases not matched to a gene: 10. Germline values: CDR1 LGHNA, CDR2 YSLEER. The DNA of the CDR3 is TGCGCCAGCAGCCACCGTTTCGGACTAGTCCCCTACAATGAGCAGTTCTTC. Protein sequence: CASSHRFGLVPYNEQFF.

This clonotype showed up many times. This rearrangement joins TRBV28 to TRBJ2-5; D possibly corresponds to TRBD2 (6 bases). This CDR3 region has 13 residues. V was shortened by 7 bases and J by 5 bases, with 14 bases between the two germline ends. Germline values: CDR1 MDHEN, CDR2 SYDVKM. CDR3 in amino acids: CASTRGFGETQYF. The CDR3 DNA reads TGTGCCAGCACCCGGGGGTTTGGGGAGACCCAGTACTTC.

This clonotype was found a few times. The chain joins TRBV19 to TRBJ1-1, with a possible D match to TRBD1 (5 bases). Trimming shortened V by 5 bases and J by 5 bases, and 15 bases separated the two germline ends. This CDR3 is 14 amino acids long. Germline CDR1 and CDR2: LNHDA and SQIVND (reference sequence). CDR3 DNA: TGTGCCAGTAGTCTGAGGGACGGAGGAACTGAAGCTTTCTTT. Encoded protein: CASSLRDGGTEAFF.

V and J are TRBV28 and TRBJ2-1; possible D gene TRBD1, 6 bases. Germline V gene sequence: CDR1 MDHEN, CDR2 SYDVKM. Trimming took 7 bases from V and 13 from J, leaving 17 bases between them. This CDR3 is built from 12 residues. The CDR3 DNA sequence: TGTGCCAGCACTTCCCCCGGCAGGGGTCAGTTCTTC. It translates to CASTSPGRGQFF.

This clonotype was seen a few times. The chain carries TRBV5-1 and TRBJ2-1; 7 bases match TRBD2. The length of the CDR3 is 14 residues. Germline-derived CDR1 and CDR2 are SGHRS and YFSETQ. J gave up 7 bases and V 5 bases, and 9 bases lay outside the gene matches. CDR3 protein: CASRPSVGGNEQFF. CDR3 in DNA: TGCGCCAGCAGACCGTCCGTGGGGGGGAATGAGCAGTTCTTC.